The 6 T cell receptor beta chains in this list originate from one sample, sequenced in a study of post-analysis software for immune sequencing data. Whole-study results and caveats: Roughly five TRBV segments, including TRBV5-6, TRBV5-1 and TRBV20-1, were more frequent in patients than controls.

Unique-molecular-identifier-tagged TCR beta cDNA libraries were used. TCRdb re-called the PCR reads through MiXCR, storing one row per CDR3 protein. Of about 770,000 distinct CDR3 sequences listed, approximately 44% are singletons. For these receptors, no antigen is known. The source material was blood. Receptors originate from a girl aged 10-17 years with multiple sclerosis.

This clonotype has a handful of counts. One end of the junction is discordant with germline, which a read error may explain. This rearrangement joins TRBV28 to TRBJ1-1; D gene ambiguous. Per the germline V gene, CDR1 is MDHEN and CDR2 is SYDVKM. This CDR3 comprises 14 residues. CDR3: CASSPRRLNTEAFF. In DNA form, the CDR3 reads TGTGCCAGCAGTCCCCGGCGATTGAATACTGAAGCTTTCTTT.

This clonotype was picked up a small number of times. The chain joins TRBV27 to TRBJ2-7, with D unresolved. The CDR3 spans 14 residues. Trimming removed 3 bases from V and 2 bases from J, with 11 bases in between. Germline V gives CDR1 MNHEY, CDR2 SMNVEV (reference sequence). CDR3 coding DNA: TGTGCCAGCAGTTTTTCCGGGTTTACCTACGAGCAGTACTTC. Its protein product is CASSFSGFTYEQYF.

This clonotype was observed a few times. The chain uses TRBV20-1 and TRBJ2-7; 8 bases are a match to TRBD2. CDR1 is DFQATT and CDR2 is SNEGSKA in the germline V gene (reference sequence). This CDR3 region has 14 residues. The V and J ends lost 6 bases and 6 bases, in that order; junction bases with no gene match: 13. The CDR3 loop reads CSASIPAGVGEQYF. In DNA, the CDR3 is TGCAGTGCCTCAATCCCAGCGGGAGTTGGCGAGCAGTACTTC.

This clonotype was picked up a small number of times. V and J are TRBV7-2 and TRBJ2-4, with 8 nucleotides matching TRBD2. With the DNA end fitting TRBJ2-7 better, the J assignment may be wrong. Per the germline V gene, CDR1 is SGHTA and CDR2 is FQGNSA. The CDR3 extends over 15 amino acids. In DNA form, the CDR3 reads TGTGCCAGCAGCTTAGATGTTAGCGGGACCTACGAGCAGTACTTC. Protein product: CASSLDVSGTYEQYF.

The chain employs TRBV5-4 and TRBJ2-1, with 8 bases lining up with TRBD2. V gave up 3 bases and J gave up 9 bases; unmatched junction bases: 14. In germline, CDR1 is SGHNT, CDR2 YYREEE (reference sequence). CDR3 length equals 16 residues. The chain's CDR3 is CASSSPRGGSGGEQFF. The CDR3 nucleotides are TGTGCCAGCAGCTCCCCGCGTGGAGGGAGCGGGGGTGAGCAGTTCTTC.

The V call is TRBV7-2, the J call TRBJ2-3; 9 positions match TRBD2. Germline-derived CDR1 and CDR2 are SGHTA and FQGNSA. The CDR3 has 17 residues. J was trimmed by 6 bases and V by 11 bases; bases with no gene match: 21. The CDR3 DNA sequence: TGTGCCGGCGGACTTAGACTTCCGGGACTAGCCTGGGATACGCAGTATTTT. Encoded protein: CAGGLRLPGLAWDTQYF.